This is a list of T cell receptor beta chains from one sample in a study of early T cells in non-severe SARS-CoV-2 infection. Via MiXCR, TCRdb re-called the 5' RACE reads, giving one row per CDR3 protein. The sample records about 58,000 distinct CDR3 sequences, 12% being singletons. The sample consisted of whole blood. All receptors come from an adult who was a healthcare worker with PCR-confirmed SARS-CoV-2 infection or an uninfected control (not recorded which). Both conserved end residues are part of each CDR3. Not every row has a clone size; where given, it reads once, few, many or a size class.

size,V,J,CDR3
few,TRBV7-6,TRBJ1-3,CASSQEPGPGNTIYF
.,TRBV4-1,TRBJ2-7,CASSQSSGGPYEQYF
many,TRBV11-2,TRBJ1-1,CASSLDNSLWKAFF
few,TRBV6-2/TRBV6-3,TRBJ2-3,CASSYSLAFTQYF
many,TRBV9,TRBJ1-1,CASSVFEGAKTEAFF
few,TRBV28,TRBJ2-1,CASSFGEEQFF
many,TRBV6-5,TRBJ1-4,CASSRFNWGEKLFF
many,TRBV7-3,TRBJ1-1,CASSHKHLIAGVNTEAFF
many,TRBV28,TRBJ2-3,CASWGSTDTQYF
many,TRBV29-1,TRBJ2-7,CSVPGPTTYEQYF
many,TRBV29-1,TRBJ2-1,CSASTGDVGEQFF
many,TRBV7-3,TRBJ2-1,CASSSAGLVGNEQFF
many,TRBV2,TRBJ1-5,CASTRTGGSNQPQHF
many,TRBV4-1,TRBJ2-3,CASSHPLAVGTDTQYF
many,TRBV7-3,TRBJ2-5,CASSRSGSEETQYF
few,TRBV11-2,TRBJ2-3,CASSLDRGGADTQYF
many,TRBV6-2/TRBV6-3,TRBJ2-7,CASRPPGAPTYEQYF
.,TRBV11-3,TRBJ2-7,CASSPQTSGSHEQYF
many,TRBV29-1,TRBJ2-2,CSVGRAPTGELFF
.,TRBV9,TRBJ2-7,CASSVGVSAYEQYF
.,TRBV5-6,TRBJ1-3,CASSFGQGGSGNTIYF
many,TRBV12-3/TRBV12-4,TRBJ2-5,CASSPTGGLRETQYF
few,TRBV5-8,TRBJ2-7,CASSQIADSSSYEQYF
few,TRBV6-4,TRBJ2-1,CASSERGLAGANEQFF
few,TRBV5-1,TRBJ2-5,CASSLGAGIIETQYF
few,TRBV3-1,TRBJ1-5,CASSLGQINQPQHF
few,TRBV29-1,TRBJ1-2,CSVDSGLWYGYTF
.,TRBV27,TRBJ2-5,CASTTIGGAKTQYF
few,TRBV12-3/TRBV12-4,TRBJ2-7,CASSPDCRYEQYF
.,TRBV7-9,TRBJ2-2,CASSYSATGELFF
few,TRBV7-9,TRBJ2-7,CASSLGSTGTYEQYF
many,TRBV5-5,TRBJ1-3,CASSLESSGNTIYF
many,TRBV18,TRBJ2-5,CASSPPGTGVETQYF
few,TRBV7-8,TRBJ2-7,CASSWGQGSYEQYF
few,TRBV12-3/TRBV12-4,TRBJ2-1,CASTPRTSGYNEQFF